The next 25 T cell receptor beta chains were all read from a single sample in a study of molecular identifiers for immune sequencing clone quantification. TCRdb ran MiXCR on the PCR reads and lists one entry per CDR3 protein. The sample yields about 500,000 distinct CDR3 sequences, 25% seen once. Sample: naive CD8+ T cells from blood, with Jurkat cell RNA spiked in. As for subset: FACS-sorted CD8+CD4-CCR7+CD45RA+ naive T cells. The receptors come from a human donor in good health. Some libraries in this study had Jurkat cell RNA spiked in.

This clonotype has at least ten counts. The gene calls are TRBV3-1 and TRBJ1-1; 7 positions agree with TRBD1. With 4 bases clipped from V and 6 bases from J, the junction kept 8 bases outside the gene matches. Germline CDR1 LGHDT, CDR2 YNNKEL (reference sequence). The length of the CDR3 is 14 residues. CDR3 amino acids: CASSLAGGFPEAFF. The CDR3 nucleotides are TGTGCCAGCAGCCTTGCAGGGGGGTTCCCTGAAGCTTTCTTT.

This clonotype was detected a few times. The chain has TRBV11-3 and TRBJ1-1, with D unresolved. Per the germline V gene, CDR1 is SGHNT and CDR2 is YENEEA. V gave up 1 base and J gave up 7 bases, with 10 bases separating them. CDR3 length equals 13 residues. CDR3 in DNA: TGTGCCAGCAGCTTAGGGACCGCCTTTGAAGCTTTCTTT. It encodes CASSLGTAFEAFF.

As for this clonotype: One end of the junction is discordant with germline, which a read error may explain. V is TRBV6-1 and J is TRBJ2-2; TRBD2 aligns across 7 bases. This CDR3 has 19 residues. Looked up from germline, CDR1 is MNHNS and CDR2 is SASEGT. In DNA form, the CDR3 reads TGTGCCAACAGTGGGAGCGGAATCAGACTAGCAGTGAACACCGGGGAGCTGTTTTTT. Protein sequence: CANSGSGIRLAVNTGELFF.

This clonotype turned up a few times. The chain links TRBV9 to TRBJ2-7; 12 nucleotides align to TRBD2. Losses at the gene ends were 4 bases for V and 4 bases for J; bases not matched to a gene: 9. CDR1 SGDLS and CDR2 YYNGEE come from the germline V gene. The CDR3 loop spans 16 amino acids. The chain's CDR3 is CASSPYGLAGLYEQYF. The CDR3 coding sequence is TGTGCCAGCAGCCCGTACGGACTAGCGGGATTATACGAGCAGTACTTC.

This clonotype was seen ten or more times. The chain employs TRBV7-2 and TRBJ2-3; D uncertain. The CDR3 length is 16 residues. V lost 5 bases to trimming and J lost 3 bases, with 18 bases between them. CDR1 and CDR2 from the germline V gene are SGHTA and FQGNSA. The CDR3 DNA follows: TGTGCCAGCAGCCCCATGAAGGGTATCGGAACAGATACGCAGTATTTT. It yields the protein CASSPMKGIGTDTQYF.

This clonotype occurred a few times. V gene TRBV30 combines with J gene TRBJ1-2, with D unclear. This CDR3 is built from 12 residues. Looked up from germline, CDR1 is GTSNPN and CDR2 is SVGIG (reference sequence). The V gene lost 8 bases and the J gene lost 1 base, with 11 bases spanning the gap. CDR3 residues: CAGSQINYGYTF. Here the CDR3 DNA reads TGTGCCGGATCACAGATTAACTATGGCTACACCTTC.

This clonotype occurred many times. The chain couples TRBV24-1 to TRBJ2-3; a possible D gene is TRBD2 (5 bases). Germline V gives CDR1 KGHDR, CDR2 SFDVKD. Trimming took 5 bases from V and 2 from J, leaving 13 bases between them. The CDR3 is 15 amino acids. CDR3 amino acids: CATSGDYRDTDTQYF. CDR3 coding DNA: TGTGCCACCAGTGGTGACTACCGAGACACAGATACGCAGTATTTT.

The rearrangement joins TRBV6-6 to TRBJ2-7, with TRBD2 as a possible D gene (6 bases). The germline V gene has CDR1 MNHNY and CDR2 SVGAGI (reference sequence). This CDR3 contains 15 residues. V gave up 6 bases and J gave up 1 base, with 16 bases separating them. The CDR3 nucleotides read TGTGCCAGCAGCCCCACCGGAGGGAAGTCCTACGAGCAGTACTTC. This gives the protein CASSPTGGKSYEQYF.

This clonotype was detected ten times or more. CDR3 sequence reads: CASSRIFRDRGQTEAFF. The CDR3 bases are TGTGCCAGCAGCAGGATCTTCCGGGACAGGGGGCAGACTGAAGCTTTCTTT. V gene TRBV21-1 combines with J gene TRBJ1-1; the table's D gene call, TRBD1, was not cross checked with the DNA. TRBV21-1 is an annotated pseudogene. CDR3 length equals 17 residues.

This clonotype was seen at least ten times. The chain couples TRBV20-1 to TRBJ2-2; no definite D call. Trimming removed 1 base at V and 0 bases at J, with 9 bases between. CDR1 is DFQATT, CDR2 SNEGSKA, per germline (reference sequence). The CDR3 is 15 amino acids. This CDR3 is CSARVGFPNTGELFF. The DNA of the CDR3 is TGCAGTGCTAGAGTCGGTTTCCCGAACACCGGGGAGCTGTTTTTT.

The DNA of the CDR3 is TGCGCCAGCAGCCAAGACGCCCCTAGCGGGTACAATGAGCAGTTCTTC. Translation gives CASSQDAPSGYNEQFF. V usage is TRBV4-3 and J usage is TRBJ2-1; 8 bases are shared with TRBD2. Germline assignment: CDR1 LGHNA and CDR2 YSLEER. After removal of 0 bases from V and 4 bases from J, the junction contained 5 bases not matched to a gene. CDR3 length: 16 amino acids.

Comments on this clonotype: Being one base from a much bigger clone, this may be a read error. This chain uses TRBV4-3 with TRBJ2-5, with D perhaps being TRBD1 or TRBD2 (5 bases each). In germline, CDR1 is LGHNA, CDR2 YSLEER. V was clipped by 7 bases and J by 5 bases, with 23 bases between them. The CDR3 is 16 residues long. The CDR3 spells CASNLALDSFGETQYF. DNA for the CDR3: TGCGCCAGCAACCTAGCTCTTGACAGTTTTGGGGAGACCCAGTACTTC.

This chain uses TRBV7-8 with TRBJ1-1; TRBD1 aligns across 9 bases. Germline V gives CDR1 SGHVS, CDR2 FQNEAQ. V shed 5 bases and J 4 bases; nucleotides not matched to a gene: 5. The CDR3 has 14 residues. This chain's CDR3 is CASSTRQGGTEAFF. CDR3 sequence (DNA): TGTGCCAGCAGCACTAGACAGGGGGGCACTGAAGCTTTCTTT.

In this sample, this clonotype turned up many times. The chain employs TRBV27 and TRBJ1-5; D remains unclear. Germline CDR1 reads MNHEY; CDR2 reads SMNVEV (reference sequence). Trimming left V 4 bases short and J 0 bases short, with 4 bases between. CDR3 length: 13 residues. The chain's CDR3 is CASSWYSNQPQHF. As DNA, the CDR3 is TGTGCCAGCAGTTGGTATAGCAATCAGCCCCAGCATTTT.

This clonotype was seen a handful of times. The chain joins TRBV13 to TRBJ2-2; the D call may be TRBD1 or TRBD2 (6 bases each). This CDR3 region has 16 residues. Trimming shortened V by 1 base and J by 1 base, and 10 bases separated the two germline ends. Germline CDR1 PRHDT, CDR2 FYEKMQ (reference sequence). Here the CDR3 reads CASSLVGGENTGELFF. In nucleotides, the CDR3 is TGTGCCAGCAGCTTAGTGGGGGGCGAGAACACCGGGGAGCTGTTTTTT.

This clonotype was seen a handful of times. The rearrangement uses TRBV19 and TRBJ2-2; D possibly corresponds to TRBD1 (6 bases). The CDR3 extends over 13 amino acids. Germline assignment: CDR1 LNHDA and CDR2 SQIVND (reference sequence). The V and J ends lost 7 bases and 6 bases respectively, with 12 bases between them. Here the CDR3 DNA reads TGTGCCAGTACTCAGGGGTTTGCCGGGGAGCTGTTTTTT. It codes for CASTQGFAGELFF.

The V and J genes are TRBV12-3 or TRBV12-4 and TRBJ1-2; TRBD1 is a possible D gene (6 bases). V was pared by 3 bases and J by 6 bases, with 23 bases between. The CDR3 runs 17 residues. The DNA of the CDR3 is TGTGCCAGCAGTTTGAGTGTAGGGGGTACAGGGCCAGATGGCTACACCTTC. This encodes CASSLSVGGTGPDGYTF.

This clonotype was detected ten times or more. The rearrangement joins TRBV2 to TRBJ2-3, with 7 bases lining up with TRBD2. The junction had 5 bases not matched to a gene; V was cut back by 4 bases and J by 7 bases. CDR1 is SNHLY and CDR2 is FYNNEI in the germline V gene. The CDR3 loop spans 13 amino acids. Written as DNA, the CDR3 is TGTGCCAGCAGTGGTCTAGCGGCCTATACGCAGTATTTT. It yields the protein CASSGLAAYTQYF.

This clonotype was observed a handful of times. The chain couples TRBV9 to TRBJ1-3; tentatively, D is TRBD1 (5 bases). The CDR3 runs to 13 residues. V dropped 7 bases and J dropped 0 bases, with 8 bases sitting between them. In germline, CDR1 is SGDLS, CDR2 YYNGEE. Written as DNA, the CDR3 is TGTGCCAGCCAGGGTCTCTCTGGAAACACCATATATTTT. Its protein product is CASQGLSGNTIYF.

In its sample, this clonotype was seen a few times. This sequence joins TRBV2 and TRBJ2-3; 13 nucleotides match TRBD2. The CDR3 loop spans 18 amino acids. Germline CDR1 reads SNHLY; CDR2 reads FYNNEI. The V segment lost 5 bases and the J segment 2 bases; nucleotides outside the gene matches: 10. The CDR3 region has the DNA TGTGCCAGCAGTACAAGTCCCGGGACTAGCGGGGTCACAGATACGCAGTATTTT. Amino acids: CASSTSPGTSGVTDTQYF.

Many counts were recorded for this clonotype. This chain joins TRBV12-3 or TRBV12-4 and TRBJ2-3; D gene ambiguous. This CDR3 contains 15 residues. Trimming cost V 7 bases and J 2 bases, with 16 bases left between them. The CDR3 region is CASTLGGPFTDTQYF. The CDR3 DNA is TGTGCCAGCACCTTAGGTGGCCCTTTCACAGATACGCAGTATTTT.

This clonotype was counted between two and nine times. This chain connects TRBV27 to TRBJ1-4, with D tentatively TRBD1 (5 bases). Germline CDR1 is MNHEY and CDR2 is SMNVEV (reference sequence). V lost 4 bases, J lost 5 bases, and 14 bases lay in between. This CDR3 has 15 residues. CDR3 nucleotide sequence: TGTGCCAGCAGTTGGGGGACGGCGTCAAATGAAAAACTGTTTTTT. Its protein is CASSWGTASNEKLFF. Full variable domain (remainder filled in from reference TRBV27 and TRBJ1-4): EAQVTQNPRYLITVTGKKLTVTCSQNMNHEYMSWYRQDPGLGLRQIYYSMNVEVTDKGDVPEGYKVSRKEKRNFPLILESPSPNQTSLYFCASSWGTASNEKLFFGSGTQLSVL.

The chain couples TRBV19 to TRBJ2-2, with D perhaps matching TRBD2 (6 bases). The CDR3 is made up of 14 amino acids. Germline V CDR1 and CDR2: LNHDA, SQIVND (reference sequence). V lost 8 bases and J 0 bases, leaving 10 bases between the germline ends. The CDR3 DNA sequence: TGTGCCAGTCGCGGGGTGGCGAACACCGGGGAGCTGTTTTTT. Its translation: CASRGVANTGELFF.

The V and J genes are TRBV2 and TRBJ2-7; weak D call: TRBD2 (7 bases). V was clipped by 2 bases and J by 5 bases, with 16 bases between them. Germline loops: CDR1 SNHLY, CDR2 FYNNEI. The CDR3 is made up of 15 amino acids. This chain's CDR3 is CASSERGGMEDEQYF. The CDR3 DNA sequence: TGTGCCAGCAGTGAAAGGGGGGGAATGGAGGACGAGCAGTACTTC.

With respect to this clonotype: A junction boundary mismatches the germline segment, possibly from a read error. The V gene is TRBV6-5, the J gene TRBJ2-1; D gene unclear. The length of the CDR3 is 13 residues. The germline V gene encodes CDR1 MNHEY and CDR2 SVGAGI. CDR3 protein: CASSPPTQNEQLF. The CDR3 DNA sequence: TGTGCCAGCAGTCCACCAACACAGAATGAGCAGCTCTTC.